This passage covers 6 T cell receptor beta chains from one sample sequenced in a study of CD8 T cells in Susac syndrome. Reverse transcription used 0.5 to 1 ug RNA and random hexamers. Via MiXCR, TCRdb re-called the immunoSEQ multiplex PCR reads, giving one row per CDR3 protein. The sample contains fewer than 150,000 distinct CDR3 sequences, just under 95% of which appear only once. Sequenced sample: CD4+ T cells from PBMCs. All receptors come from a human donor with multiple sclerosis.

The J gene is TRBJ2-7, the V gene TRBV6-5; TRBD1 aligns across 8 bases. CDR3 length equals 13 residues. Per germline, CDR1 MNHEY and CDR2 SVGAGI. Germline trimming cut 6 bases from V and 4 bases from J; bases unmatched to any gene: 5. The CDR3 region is CASSIQGEYEQYF. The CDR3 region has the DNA TGTGCCAGCAGCATACAGGGGGAGTACGAGCAGTACTTC.

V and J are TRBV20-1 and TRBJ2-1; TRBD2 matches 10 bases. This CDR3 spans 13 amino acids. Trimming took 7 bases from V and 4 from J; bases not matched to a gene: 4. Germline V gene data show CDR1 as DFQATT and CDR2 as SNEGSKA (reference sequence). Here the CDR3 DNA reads TGCAGTGGGCGAGCGGGGGGGTACAATGAGCAGTTCTTC. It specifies CSGRAGGYNEQFF.

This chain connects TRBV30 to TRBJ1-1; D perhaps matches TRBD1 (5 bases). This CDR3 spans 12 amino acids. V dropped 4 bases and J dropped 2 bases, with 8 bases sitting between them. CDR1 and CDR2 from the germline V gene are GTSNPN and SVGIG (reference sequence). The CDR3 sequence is CAWMGDNTEAFF. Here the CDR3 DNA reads TGTGCCTGGATGGGGGATAACACTGAAGCTTTCTTT. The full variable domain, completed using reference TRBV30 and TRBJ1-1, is SQTIHQWPATLVQPVGSPLSLECTVEGTSNPNLYWYRQAAGRGLQLLFYSVGIGQISSEVPQNLSASRPQDRQFILSSKKLLLSDSGFYLCAWMGDNTEAFFGQGTRLTVV.

DNA for the CDR3: TGTGCCAGCAGCCCCGGGACTAGCTACACAGATACGCAGTATTTT. Its translation is CASSPGTSYTDTQYF. The chain is built from TRBV5-6 and TRBJ2-3; 9 positions match TRBD2. The V gene end was trimmed by 4 bases and the J gene end by 2 bases; junction bases not matched to a gene: 5. The CDR3 contains 15 residues. Germline assignment: CDR1 SGHDT and CDR2 YYEEEE.

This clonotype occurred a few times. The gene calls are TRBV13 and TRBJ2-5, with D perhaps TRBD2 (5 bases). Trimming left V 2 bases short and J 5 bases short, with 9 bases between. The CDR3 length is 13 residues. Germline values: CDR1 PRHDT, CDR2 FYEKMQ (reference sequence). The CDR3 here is CASSLTRGETQYF. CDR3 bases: TGTGCCAGCAGCTTAACTAGAGGGGAGACCCAGTACTTC.

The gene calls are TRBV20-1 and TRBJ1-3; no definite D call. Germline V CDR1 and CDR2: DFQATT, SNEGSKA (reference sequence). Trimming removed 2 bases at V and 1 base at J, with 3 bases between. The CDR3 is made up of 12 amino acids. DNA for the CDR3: TGCAGTGCTAGATGGTCTGGAAACACCATATATTTT. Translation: CSARWSGNTIYF.